The 19 T cell receptor beta chains presented below share a single source sample, sequenced in a study of CD8 T cells in ankylosing spondylitis. General study findings and limits: About 8 highly homologous variants made up a TCR beta motif, and this motif appeared characteristic of ankylosing spondylitis blood.

The antigens for these receptors are not known. Using its own MiXCR run on the 5' RACE reads, TCRdb lists one record per CDR3 protein. The sample lists 400,000 or so distinct CDR3 sequences, roughly 26% occurring once. Sequencing was done on a sample of blood, either unsorted or a sorted T cell fraction (not recorded which). Receptors were obtained from a male donor with ankylosing spondylitis.

This clonotype was observed a handful of times. Sequence at one end of the junction differs from germline and may be a read error. This chain joins TRBV4-1 and TRBJ1-2; tentatively, D is TRBD1 (5 bases). This CDR3 comprises 13 residues. Germline V lookup: CDR1 MGHRA, CDR2 YSYEKL. Here the CDR3 DNA reads TGCGCCAGCAGCCAAGATAGGGGATCTCTCGTCGCCTTC. Its protein product is CASSQDRGSLVAF.

The chain carries TRBV29-1 and TRBJ2-7; 7 bases align to TRBD1. CDR1 is SQVTM, CDR2 ANQGSEA, per germline. V shed 6 bases, J shed 6 bases, and the junction held 11 bases outside the gene matches. This CDR3 has 13 residues. DNA for the CDR3: TGCAGCGTGAGCTTGACAGGGCGAACCGAGCAGTACTTC. This encodes CSVSLTGRTEQYF.

The DNA for the CDR3 is TGTGCCACCAGCAACTCTCAACAGGGGGGTGGTTATGGCTACACCTTC. Amino acids: CATSNSQQGGGYGYTF. The chain links TRBV15 to TRBJ1-2, with 8 nucleotides matching TRBD1. The CDR3 loop spans 16 amino acids. Germline loops: CDR1 LNHNV, CDR2 YYDKDF (reference sequence). J was trimmed by 5 bases and V by 4 bases; bases with no gene match: 12.

The V call is TRBV5-1, the J call TRBJ2-5, with 12 positions matching TRBD2. J gave up 4 bases and V 3 bases, and 7 bases lay outside the gene matches. Germline assignment: CDR1 SGHRS and CDR2 YFSETQ. The CDR3 spans 16 residues. The CDR3 DNA reads TGCGCCAGCAGCTCCTGGACTAGCGGGAAGGGAGAGACCCAGTACTTC. This sequence encodes CASSSWTSGKGETQYF.

This clonotype showed up just a few times. The chain is built from TRBV7-6 and TRBJ2-3, with D perhaps TRBD2 (5 bases). Germline V gene lookup returns CDR1 SGHVS and CDR2 FNYEAQ. V was pared by 6 bases and J by 0 bases, with 13 bases between. The CDR3 runs to 15 residues. The CDR3 DNA follows: TGTGCCAGCAGTCTCCGGCGGGCAAGCACAGATACGCAGTATTTT. As protein: CASSLRRASTDTQYF.

This clonotype has just a few counts. The gene calls are TRBV20-1 and TRBJ1-1, with unresolved D. In germline, CDR1 is DFQATT, CDR2 SNEGSKA (reference sequence). This CDR3 is 13 amino acids long. The germline V and J ends were trimmed by 2 bases and 1 base, with 8 bases remaining between them. This CDR3 is CSARRDENTEAFF. DNA of the CDR3: TGCAGTGCTAGAAGGGATGAGAACACTGAAGCTTTCTTT.

This clonotype was picked up a small number of times. The J gene is TRBJ1-2, the V gene TRBV29-1; D perhaps matches TRBD1 (6 bases). The germline V gene has CDR1 SQVTM and CDR2 ANQGSEA. Trimming left V 4 bases short and J 3 bases short, with 12 bases between. This CDR3 is 13 amino acids long. DNA of the CDR3: TGCAGCGTTGGGGCCGGGGGCGACTATGGCTACACCTTC. It encodes CSVGAGGDYGYTF.

The chain is built from TRBV7-2 and TRBJ2-3, with D hard to call. CDR3 length equals 13 residues. Germline lookup yields CDR1 SGHTA and CDR2 FQGNSA. V gave up 4 bases and J gave up 5 bases, with 10 bases separating them. The CDR3 DNA follows: TGTGCCAGCAGCTCCGAACTATTAGATACGCAGTATTTT. As protein: CASSSELLDTQYF.

This clonotype has just a few counts. This may be a read error, as it is one base from a much larger clone. The chain has TRBV12-3 or TRBV12-4 and TRBJ2-3, with no clear D. The CDR3 contains 11 residues. Trimming removed 7 bases from V and 2 bases from J, with 4 bases in between. The CDR3 is CASTFTDTQYF. The CDR3 DNA reads as TGTGCCAGCACCTTCACAGATACGCAGTATTTT.

This clonotype was recorded a few times. The genes are TRBV2 and TRBJ2-2; D remains ambiguous. The V end lost 9 bases, the J end lost 1 base, and 12 bases lay between the germline ends. The V gene's germline CDR1 is SNHLY and CDR2 FYNNEI. The CDR3 runs to 14 residues. This CDR3 reads CASKPLGNTGELFF. CDR3 DNA sequence: TGTGCCAGTAAACCTCTTGGGAACACCGGGGAGCTGTTTTTT.

The V gene is TRBV5-5, the J gene TRBJ2-1, with D possibly being TRBD1 or TRBD2 (5 bases each). The CDR3 sequence is 15 residues long. Trimming pared 0 bases from V and 10 bases from J, leaving 17 bases between. From germline, CDR1 is SGHKS and CDR2 YYEKEE (reference sequence). This CDR3 is CASSLAGPIRPEQFF. The DNA of the CDR3 is TGTGCCAGCAGCTTGGCGGGACCGATCCGCCCGGAGCAGTTCTTC.

In this sample, this clonotype turned up a few times. The chain recombines TRBV12-3 or TRBV12-4 with TRBJ1-1; no firm D call. The V and J ends lost 6 bases and 7 bases respectively, with 15 bases between them. This CDR3 spans 13 amino acids. The CDR3 here is CASSRGVGIEAFF. For the CDR3, the DNA is TGTGCCAGCAGCCGCGGGGTAGGGATTGAAGCTTTCTTT.

This chain links TRBV7-9 with TRBJ2-3; D gene ambiguous. Germline CDR1 SEHNR, CDR2 FQNEAQ (reference sequence). Between the trimmed V and J ends, which lost 6 bases and 8 bases, there was a span of 18 bases. The CDR3 is 14 amino acids. As DNA, the CDR3 is TGTGCCAGCAGGGCCGGTAACAGTATTGGTACGCAGTATTTT. It specifies CASRAGNSIGTQYF.

This chain joins TRBV10-3 and TRBJ2-3; TRBD2 matches 11 bases. V shed 6 bases and J 4 bases; nucleotides not matched to a gene: 9. CDR1 and CDR2 from the germline V gene are ENHRY and SYGVKD. This CDR3 region has 16 residues. The CDR3 coding sequence is TGTGCCATCAGCGCCTGGACTAGCGGGTTCGCAGATACGCAGTATTTT. Amino acid sequence: CAISAWTSGFADTQYF.

The DNA of the CDR3 is TGCGCCAGCAGCCCCATGGGGGGTCCCGTCCGGGAGCAGTTCTTC. Its protein is CASSPMGGPVREQFF. The chain joins TRBV5-1 to TRBJ2-1, with D tentatively TRBD2 (6 bases). Germline lookup yields CDR1 SGHRS and CDR2 YFSETQ. The CDR3 extends over 15 amino acids. Trimming stripped 4 bases from V and 10 bases from J, with 21 bases between.

The chain recombines TRBV15 with TRBJ2-7; 10 bases are a match to TRBD2. Germline CDR1 and CDR2: LNHNV and YYDKDF (reference sequence). This CDR3 has 16 amino acids. Unmatched junction bases numbered 7, after V lost 3 bases and J lost 2 bases. CDR3 sequence: CATSSVLAGPTYEQYF. The CDR3 bases are TGTGCCACCAGCAGCGTACTAGCGGGACCTACCTACGAGCAGTACTTC.

V usage is TRBV11-2 and J usage is TRBJ2-5, with 8 bases identical to TRBD1. In germline, CDR1 is SGHAT, CDR2 FQNNGV. This CDR3 spans 17 amino acids. After removal of 3 bases from V and 4 bases from J, the junction contained 13 bases not matched to a gene. Written as DNA, the CDR3 is TGTGCCAGCAGCTTCGGTCGTAACAGGGGGGCGGGAGAGACCCAGTACTTC. Translated, it gives CASSFGRNRGAGETQYF.

The chain recombines TRBV7-7 with TRBJ2-2; TRBD1 matches 7 bases. In germline, CDR1 is SSHAT, CDR2 FNYEAQ (reference sequence). V gave up 4 bases and J gave up 3 bases; unmatched junction bases: 5. The CDR3 is 15 amino acids. The CDR3 reads CASSSETGYTGELFF. The CDR3 region has the DNA TGTGCCAGCAGCTCAGAGACAGGGTACACCGGGGAGCTGTTTTTT.

This clonotype has only a few counts. V usage is TRBV5-1 and J usage is TRBJ2-5; 12 nucleotides agree with TRBD2. This CDR3 region has 17 residues. Trimming removed 4 bases from V and 1 base from J; junction bases left unmatched: 8. Germline V gene lookup returns CDR1 SGHRS and CDR2 YFSETQ. CDR3 sequence reads: CASSPRRTSGIQETQYF. CDR3 sequence (DNA): TGCGCCAGCAGCCCACGTCGGACTAGCGGGATCCAAGAGACCCAGTACTTC. The full variable domain, its missing parts supplied by reference TRBV5-1 and TRBJ2-5, is KAGVTQTPRYLIKTRGQQVTLSCSPISGHRSVSWYQQTPGQGLQFLFEYFSETQRNKGNFPGRFSGRQFSNSRSEMNVSTLELGDSALYLCASSPRRTSGIQETQYFGPGTRLLVL.